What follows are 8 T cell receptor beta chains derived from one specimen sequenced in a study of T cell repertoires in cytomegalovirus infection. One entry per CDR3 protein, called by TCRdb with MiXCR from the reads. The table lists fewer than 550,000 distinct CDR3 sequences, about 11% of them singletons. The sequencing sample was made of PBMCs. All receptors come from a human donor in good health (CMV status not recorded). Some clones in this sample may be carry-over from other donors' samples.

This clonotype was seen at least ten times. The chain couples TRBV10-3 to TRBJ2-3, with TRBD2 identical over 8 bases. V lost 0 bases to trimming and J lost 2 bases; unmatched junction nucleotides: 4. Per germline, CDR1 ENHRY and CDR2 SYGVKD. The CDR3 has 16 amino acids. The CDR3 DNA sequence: TGTGCCATCAGTGAGTCTCCCGGGGGGGTCACAGATACGCAGTATTTT. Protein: CAISESPGGVTDTQYF.

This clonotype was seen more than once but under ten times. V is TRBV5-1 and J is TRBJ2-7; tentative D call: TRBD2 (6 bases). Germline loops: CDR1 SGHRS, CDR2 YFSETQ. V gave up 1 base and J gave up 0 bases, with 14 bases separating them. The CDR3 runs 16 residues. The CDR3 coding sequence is TGCGCCAGCAGCTTGCTCCGGGACTCCAGCTCCTACGAGCAGTACTTC. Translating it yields CASSLLRDSSSYEQYF.

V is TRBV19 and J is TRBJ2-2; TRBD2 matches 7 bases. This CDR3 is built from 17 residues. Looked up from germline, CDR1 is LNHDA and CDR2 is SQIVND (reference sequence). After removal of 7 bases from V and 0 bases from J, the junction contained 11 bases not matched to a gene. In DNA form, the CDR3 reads TGTGCCAGTACTCGGAAACCAGGGACTACGAACACCGGGGAGCTGTTTTTT. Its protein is CASTRKPGTTNTGELFF.

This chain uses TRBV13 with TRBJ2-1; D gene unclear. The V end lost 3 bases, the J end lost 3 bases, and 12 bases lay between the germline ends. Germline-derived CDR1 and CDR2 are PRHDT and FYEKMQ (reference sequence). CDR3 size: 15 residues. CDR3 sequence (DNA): TGTGCCAGCAGCTTCCGGACCAGTCGCTACAATGAGCAGTTCTTC. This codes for CASSFRTSRYNEQFF.

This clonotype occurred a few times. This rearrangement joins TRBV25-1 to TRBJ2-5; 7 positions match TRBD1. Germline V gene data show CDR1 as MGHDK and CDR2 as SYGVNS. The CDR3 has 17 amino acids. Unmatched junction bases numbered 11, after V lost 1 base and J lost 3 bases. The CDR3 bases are TGTGCCAGCAGTGAATCGGTGACAGGGCCCCCAAAAGAGACCCAGTACTTC. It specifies CASSESVTGPPKETQYF. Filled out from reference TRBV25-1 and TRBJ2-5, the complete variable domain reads EADIYQTPRYLVIGTGKKITLECSQTMGHDKMYWYQQDPGMELHLIHYSYGVNSTEKGDLSSESTVSRIRTEHFPLTLESARPSHTSQYLCASSESVTGPPKETQYFGPGTRLLVL.

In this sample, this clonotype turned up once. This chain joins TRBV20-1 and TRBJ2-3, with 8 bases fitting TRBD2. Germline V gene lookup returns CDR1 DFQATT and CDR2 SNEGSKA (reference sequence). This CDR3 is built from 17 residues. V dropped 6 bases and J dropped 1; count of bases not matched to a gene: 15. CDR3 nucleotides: TGCAGTGCCTCACGTTTTGGGCGGGAGGACGGCACAGATACGCAGTATTTT. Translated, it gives CSASRFGREDGTDTQYF.

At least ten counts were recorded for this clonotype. CDR3: CASSLGRTNEQFF. Written as DNA, the CDR3 is TGTGCCAGCAGTTTAGGGCGTACCAATGAGCAGTTCTTC. This sequence joins TRBV12-3 or TRBV12-4 and TRBJ2-1, with D hard to call. The CDR3 covers 13 residues. The V and J ends lost 1 base and 6 bases respectively, with 7 bases between them.

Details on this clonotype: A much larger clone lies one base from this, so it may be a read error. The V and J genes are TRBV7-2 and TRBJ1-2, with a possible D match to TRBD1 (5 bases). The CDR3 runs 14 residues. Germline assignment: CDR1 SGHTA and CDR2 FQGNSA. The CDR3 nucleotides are TGTGCCGGCAGCGGGGGGGGGGGGAACTATGGCTACACCTTC. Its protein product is CAGSGGGGNYGYTF.